What follows are 5 T cell receptor beta chains derived from one specimen sequenced in a study of cytomegalovirus exposure and HLA in healthy donors. The table came from immunoSEQ multiplex PCR; TCRdb's copy has only in-frame clones and leaves some out. This sample yields about 63,000 clones, of which about 89% are seen a single time; more than 1% belongs to the top ten. The sequenced material came from PBMCs. All receptors come from a young woman in good health and CMV-seronegative.

This chain joins TRBV28 and TRBJ2-7, with a tentative D call TRBD2 (5 bases). The CDR3 loop spans 13 amino acids. V was cut by 7 bases and J by 7 bases, with 17 bases left in between. CDR1 is MDHEN and CDR2 is SYDVKM in the germline V gene. The CDR3 DNA reads TGTGCCAGCACGGGGAAGGGATTGGGTGAGCAGTACTTC. Translating it yields CASTGKGLGEQYF.

V and J are TRBV7-6 and TRBJ2-3; maybe TRBD1 (5 bases). This CDR3 comprises 15 residues. The V end was cut by 6 bases, the J end by 2 bases, with 15 bases between. Looked up from germline, CDR1 is SGHVS and CDR2 is FNYEAQ. In DNA form, the CDR3 reads TGTGCCAGCAGACTTAGGGGTGCGAACACAGATACGCAGTATTTT. Amino acids: CASRLRGANTDTQYF.

The rearrangement joins TRBV4-1 to TRBJ2-7; 9 bases line up with TRBD1. Trimming took 1 base from V and 3 from J; bases not matched to a gene: 4. Germline CDR1 MGHRA, CDR2 YSYEKL. The CDR3 length is 15 residues. The CDR3 loop is CASSQAWDRVYEQYF. CDR3 coding DNA: TGCGCCAGCAGCCAAGCCTGGGACAGGGTCTACGAGCAGTACTTC.

The CDR3 nucleotides are TGTGCCAGCAGCTCGGGTGCGGGGGCGTCGAACTATGGCTACACCTTC. Translated, it gives CASSSGAGASNYGYTF. J is TRBJ1-2 and V is TRBV11-2, with D possibly TRBD1 on 6 matching bases. This CDR3 spans 16 amino acids. Germline CDR1 reads SGHAT; CDR2 reads FQNNGV. Between the trimmed V and J ends, which lost 4 bases and 2 bases, there was a span of 17 bases.

This chain links TRBV19 with TRBJ1-1, with a possible D match to TRBD1 (6 bases). Germline V CDR1 and CDR2: LNHDA, SQIVND (reference sequence). This CDR3 region has 14 residues. Trimming stripped 6 bases from V and 1 base from J, with 12 bases between. The CDR3: CASSRGTGNTEAFF. In nucleotides, the CDR3 is TGTGCCAGTAGCAGGGGCACTGGGAACACTGAAGCTTTCTTT.